A few counts support the clone carrying this TCR beta chain. The entry originates in a study of blood T cell repertoires in COVID-19. Study information: The United States, Italy and Spain provided the acute and convalescent COVID-19 samples.

This CDR3 contains 15 residues. Germline V gives CDR1 SGHVS, CDR2 FNYEAQ. V was pared by 5 bases and J by 4 bases, with 9 bases of the junction left unmatched. Using immunoSEQ multiplex PCR, the repertoire was profiled, and TCRdb retains in-frame clones only, with some absent. Of about 64,000 clones listed, about 86% are singletons. J is TRBJ2-5 and V is TRBV7-6; 8 bases are a match to TRBD1. This TCR was sampled from a man aged 35 to 55 with acute or convalescent COVID-19. The sequencing sample was made of peripheral blood. CDR3 loop: CASSTRTGPSETQYF. The CDR3 bases are TGTGCCAGCAGCACAAGGACAGGGCCATCAGAGACCCAGTACTTC.